The present entry profiles one T cell receptor beta chain with its context. Its antigen is still unknown. The record has no base qualities; no much larger clone is one base away. The immunoSEQ Assay, a bias-controlled multiplex PCR, was used to amplify TCRbeta CDR3 regions from genomic DNA. Per the original workflow: Within the assay, amplification of reference gene primers was used to estimate how many nucleated cells each sample contained. Sequence reads were collapsed and filtered to measure the absolute abundance of every unique TCRbeta CDR3 rearrangement. For each sample, productive Simpson clonality was calculated as the square root of Simpson's diversity index over productive rearrangements. The table was pulled from immuneACCESS by TCRdb, which kept in-frame rearrangements only. Such tables lose some clones; where checked, under half of the loss comes from unresolved V genes, and the rest has no known cause. The DNA was the basis for D and trimming; V, J and clone size are from that table. This sample has more than 300,000 clones in its table, and 70% to 90% of those were observed once. Around 1.2% of the sample is held by the ten biggest clonotypes.

These data belong to a study of blood T cell repertoires in COVID-19 (TCRdb year 2020). As for the study more broadly: Samples from collaborators originated in the United States, Italy and Spain and spanned both the acute and convalescent phases of COVID-19. The prospective study material was composed of cDNA or gDNA derived from T cells, B-cell-depleted T cells, or PBMCs. Subjects who had been exposed to COVID-19, were actively infected with it, or had recovered from it provided the deeply sampled blood TCRbeta repertoires that made up the dataset. The repertoires were released in a freely available public database intended as a resource for research on the immune response to SARS-CoV-2. The samples were drawn from the first 160 participants of the ongoing ImmuneRACE study and from 950 to 1,500 subjects provided by 6 global collaborators. A de-identified subject ID, COVID-19 status, age in years and sex were almost always included in the sample metadata. Where available, HLA class I and class II types were obtained from metadata supplied by the sample provider rather than from assay-based typing.

From the cysteine up to the phenylalanine, the CDR3 has a length of 13 residues. The read is trimmed to its CDR3 DNA, 39 bases read in frame from base 1. The germline V gene (reference sequence) provides CDR1 GTSNPN and CDR2 SVGIG. V is reduced by 2 bases and J by 4 bases, leaving a spacing of 11 bases between them. Overall study outcomes, separate from this receptor: The amount of clinical and demographic metadata varied by source and participant and was provided uncurated.

Participants in the prospective study were aged roughly 18 to 95 years, lived in under 30 United States geographic areas, and enrolled through a virtual design. To assign participants to cohorts, the prospective study relied on clinical history that participants themselves reported in a screening survey and a study questionnaire. For ImmuneRACE Cohort 3, a participant was defined as recovered based on two consecutive negative NP/OP PCR tests, clearance by a healthcare professional, or resolution of symptoms. Each participant in the prospective study had whole blood, serum and a nasopharyngeal or oropharyngeal swab collected by mobile phlebotomists. Over a roughly 2-month period, participants in the prospective study had the option of providing additional blood draws and questionnaires. Prospective study blood samples were shipped either frozen or at room temperature before DNA extraction.

The chain is made from TRBV30 and TRBJ1-1; there is no confident call for the D gene. The sample taken for sequencing was PBMCs or T cells enriched from blood (not recorded which). The clonotype was recovered from a woman under 30 who had recovered from COVID-19. In nucleotides, the sequence is TGTGCCTGGAGTATGACACTAGGCACTGAAGCTTTCTTT. Translation gives CAWSMTLGTEAFF. Outside the CDR3, residues come from the reference TRBV30 and TRBJ1-1 proteins, so the full variable domain is: SQTIHQWPATLVQPVGSPLSLECTVEGTSNPNLYWYRQAAGRGLQLLFYSVGIGQISSEVPQNLSASRPQDRQFILSSKKLLLSDSGFYLCAWSMTLGTEAFFGQGTRLTVV.